The 21 T cell receptor beta chains below come from one sample, sequenced in a study of blood T cell repertoires in COVID-19. Profiled with immunoSEQ multiplex PCR; TCRdb holds only in-frame clones, not every one. The repertoire includes approximately 140,000 clones, about nine tenths of them detected once, and around 6.3% sits in the top ten. Sequences were obtained from peripheral blood. The origin of the receptors is an older man with acute or convalescent COVID-19.

The DNA of the CDR3 is TGTGCCAGCAGCCACAATAGCAATCAGCCCCAGCATTTT. Residues: CASSHNSNQPQHF. This sequence joins TRBV27 and TRBJ1-5, with no clear D. The CDR3 length is 13 residues. In germline, CDR1 is MNHEY, CDR2 SMNVEV (reference sequence). V dropped 6 bases and J dropped 0 bases, with 6 bases sitting between them.

The chain links TRBV19 to TRBJ1-5; D gene ambiguous. The CDR3 is 13 residues long. Trimming removed 5 bases from V and 1 base from J, with 6 bases in between. The germline CDR1 and CDR2 sequences are LNHDA and SQIVND (reference sequence). CDR3 bases: TGTGCCAGTAGTTACAGAAGCAATCAGCCCCAGCATTTT. As protein: CASSYRSNQPQHF.

The V gene is TRBV18, the J gene TRBJ2-1; 7 nucleotides align to TRBD2. Per the germline V gene, CDR1 is KGHSH and CDR2 is LQKENI. V was pared by 4 bases and J by 6 bases, with 12 bases of the junction left unmatched. CDR3 length equals 16 residues. The CDR3 sequence: CASSLPLAAGGNEQFF. Written as DNA, the CDR3 is TGTGCCAGCTCACTGCCCCTAGCGGCAGGAGGCAATGAGCAGTTCTTC.

J is TRBJ2-1 and V is TRBV2; a weak D match, TRBD2 (5 bases). Trimming removed 2 bases at V and 15 bases at J, with 14 bases between. Per germline, CDR1 SNHLY and CDR2 FYNNEI. The CDR3 consists of 12 residues. CDR3 sequence reads: CASSETGLRGFF. For the CDR3, the DNA is TGTGCCAGCAGTGAAACCGGCCTCCGGGGGTTCTTC.

The chain employs TRBV6-5 and TRBJ2-7; D possibly corresponds to TRBD1 (5 bases). The V gene lost 2 bases and the J gene lost 7 bases, with 9 bases spanning the gap. The germline gives CDR1 MNHEY, CDR2 SVGAGI. The CDR3 has 12 residues. CDR3 nucleotides: TGTGCCAGCAGTTACGCAAGACAGGAGCAGTACTTC. Amino acid sequence: CASSYARQEQYF.

The chain uses TRBV5-1 and TRBJ2-5, with D possibly being TRBD2 (6 bases). Germline CDR1 and CDR2: SGHRS and YFSETQ. V lost 0 bases and J 5 bases, leaving 14 bases between the germline ends. The length of the CDR3 is 15 residues. CDR3 DNA sequence: TGCGCCAGCAGCTTGGTCGGGCGGGATGGGGAGACCCAGTACTTC. Translation gives CASSLVGRDGETQYF.

The chain carries TRBV10-3 and TRBJ2-7; possible D gene TRBD2, 6 bases. Germline V gene sequence: CDR1 ENHRY, CDR2 SYGVKD. The germline V and J ends were trimmed by 0 bases and 4 bases, with 13 bases remaining between them. The CDR3 is 15 amino acids. This CDR3 reads CAISESSTGVYEQYF. Here the CDR3 DNA reads TGTGCCATCAGTGAGTCTTCGACGGGAGTATACGAGCAGTACTTC.

The chain links TRBV25-1 to TRBJ2-7, with unresolved D. Germline V gene lookup returns CDR1 MGHDK and CDR2 SYGVNS. The CDR3 loop spans 15 amino acids. V lost 1 base to trimming and J lost 2 bases, with 12 bases between them. CDR3: CASSESGLPPYEQYF. CDR3 nucleotides: TGTGCCAGCAGTGAATCGGGTCTACCCCCCTACGAGCAGTACTTC.

V is TRBV7-2 and J is TRBJ2-3; 12 bases fit TRBD2. Germline-derived CDR1 and CDR2 are SGHTA and FQGNSA. V trimming: 1 base; J trimming: 6 bases; junction bases outside the gene matches: 8. This CDR3 has 17 amino acids. The CDR3 nucleotides read TGTGCCAGCAGCTTAGAACTAGCGGGGGGCCCCCTTGATACGCAGTATTTT. It yields the protein CASSLELAGGPLDTQYF.

The V and J genes are TRBV18 and TRBJ2-5; TRBD1 matches 9 bases. From germline, CDR1 is KGHSH and CDR2 LQKENI. The V and J ends lost 1 base and 4 bases, in that order; junction bases with no gene match: 4. This CDR3 comprises 15 residues. The CDR3 sequence is CASSPRGQGRETQYF. For the CDR3, the DNA is TGTGCCAGCTCACCACGGGGACAGGGAAGAGAGACCCAGTACTTC.

This chain connects TRBV6-6 to TRBJ2-1, with 10 bases matching TRBD1. The junction had 9 bases not matched to a gene; V was cut back by 7 bases and J by 3 bases. CDR3 length equals 16 residues. The germline V gene has CDR1 MNHNY and CDR2 SVGAGI (reference sequence). CDR3 sequence (DNA): TGTGCCAGCAAGTTGGACAGGGGGAGTATCTACAATGAGCAGTTCTTC. Its protein product is CASKLDRGSIYNEQFF.

This clone was seen a single time. The rearrangement joins TRBV28 to TRBJ2-7, with 9 bases that match TRBD1. Germline assignment: CDR1 MDHEN and CDR2 SYDVKM. The CDR3 runs 15 residues. V dropped 5 bases and J dropped 1; count of bases not matched to a gene: 6. CDR3 bases: TGTGCCAGCAGTCTAACAGGGGGCTATTCCTACGAGCAGTACTTC. This gives the protein CASSLTGGYSYEQYF.

This clone has only a few counts. Other DNA sequences in this sample translate to the same CDR3. The chain combines TRBV5-1 with TRBJ2-7; no reliable D call. Between the trimmed V and J ends, which lost 0 bases and 0 bases, there was a span of 7 bases. Germline loops: CDR1 SGHRS, CDR2 YFSETQ. CDR3 length: 14 amino acids. The CDR3 loop is CASSLGPSSYEQYF. For the CDR3, the DNA is TGCGCCAGCAGCTTGGGCCCTAGCTCCTACGAGCAGTACTTC.

J is TRBJ2-4 and V is TRBV18; 7 bases are shared with TRBD1. CDR1 is KGHSH and CDR2 is LQKENI in the germline V gene. V lost 1 base to trimming and J lost 0 bases; unmatched junction nucleotides: 6. The CDR3 length is 17 residues. The CDR3 is CASSPRGQTLAKNIQYF. The DNA of the CDR3 is TGTGCCAGCTCACCACGGGGACAGACACTAGCCAAAAACATTCAGTACTTC. Full variable domain (outside the CDR3, taken from reference TRBV18 and TRBJ2-4): NAGVMQNPRHLVRRRGQEARLRCSPMKGHSHVYWYRQLPEEGLKFMVYLQKENIIDESGMPKERFSAEFPKEGPSILRIQQVVRGDSAAYFCASSPRGQTLAKNIQYFGAGTRLSVL.

The chain uses TRBV5-1 and TRBJ1-2, with TRBD1 matching over 7 bases. CDR1 and CDR2 from the germline V gene are SGHRS and YFSETQ. CDR3 size: 15 residues. Trimming took 4 bases from V and 2 from J; bases not matched to a gene: 8. Here the CDR3 reads CASSEAGGRNYGYTF. For the CDR3, the DNA is TGCGCCAGCAGCGAGGCAGGGGGAAGGAACTATGGCTACACCTTC.

CDR3 sequence reads: CASSIYGRGPSTDTQYF. The CDR3, as DNA: TGTGCCAGTAGTATTTACGGCAGGGGGCCGAGCACAGATACGCAGTATTTT. The V gene is TRBV19, the J gene TRBJ2-3, with 8 bases matching TRBD1. J was trimmed by 0 bases and V by 3 bases; bases with no gene match: 8. The V gene's germline CDR1 is LNHDA and CDR2 SQIVND (reference sequence). The CDR3 consists of 17 residues. Looking up the rest from reference TRBV19 and TRBJ2-3 gives the full variable domain: DGGITQSPKYLFRKEGQNVTLSCEQNLNHDAMYWYRQDPGQGLRLIYYSQIVNDFQKGDIAEGYSVSREKKESFPLTVTSAQKNPTAFYLCASSIYGRGPSTDTQYFGPGTRLTVL.

This chain connects TRBV19 to TRBJ1-5; D remains unclear. The CDR3 covers 12 residues. The V end was cut by 2 bases, the J end by 7 bases, with 6 bases between. The germline gives CDR1 LNHDA, CDR2 SQIVND (reference sequence). The CDR3: CASSISLQPQHF. The CDR3 DNA follows: TGTGCCAGTAGTATATCTTTGCAGCCCCAGCATTTT.

CDR3 bases: TGTGCCAGCAGCGAACAGGGCGTGACTAATGAAAAACTGTTTTTT. Protein product: CASSEQGVTNEKLFF. V is TRBV7-9 and J is TRBJ1-4; weak D call: TRBD1 (6 bases). The CDR3 runs 15 residues. CDR1 is SEHNR, CDR2 FQNEAQ, per germline (reference sequence). Trimming left V 5 bases short and J 2 bases short, with 12 bases between.

The rearrangement links TRBV14 to TRBJ2-5; tentatively, D is TRBD2 (6 bases). The CDR3 loop spans 14 amino acids. Germline values: CDR1 SGHDN, CDR2 FVKESK. The germline V and J ends were trimmed by 1 base and 7 bases, with 13 bases remaining between them. The CDR3 loop reads CASSQAAGLWTQYF. For the CDR3, the DNA is TGTGCCAGCAGCCAAGCGGCGGGGTTGTGGACCCAGTACTTC.

The J gene is TRBJ2-2, the V gene TRBV24-1; 8 bases line up with TRBD1. J gave up 1 base and V 4 bases, and 4 bases lay outside the gene matches. The CDR3 covers 16 residues. Germline V gene sequence: CDR1 KGHDR, CDR2 SFDVKD. The CDR3 DNA follows: TGTGCCACCAGTGACCCCGGGACAGGGAACACCGGGGAGCTGTTTTTT. This gives the protein CATSDPGTGNTGELFF.

This chain uses TRBV10-2 with TRBJ2-7; 9 bases fit TRBD2. Germline CDR1 reads WSHSY; CDR2 reads SAAADI. The CDR3 has 16 residues. V gave up 2 bases and J gave up 4 bases; unmatched junction bases: 9. CDR3 sequence (DNA): TGCGCCAGCAGTGAGCCCCCTAGCGGGATTGCTTACGAGCAGTACTTC. Protein: CASSEPPSGIAYEQYF.